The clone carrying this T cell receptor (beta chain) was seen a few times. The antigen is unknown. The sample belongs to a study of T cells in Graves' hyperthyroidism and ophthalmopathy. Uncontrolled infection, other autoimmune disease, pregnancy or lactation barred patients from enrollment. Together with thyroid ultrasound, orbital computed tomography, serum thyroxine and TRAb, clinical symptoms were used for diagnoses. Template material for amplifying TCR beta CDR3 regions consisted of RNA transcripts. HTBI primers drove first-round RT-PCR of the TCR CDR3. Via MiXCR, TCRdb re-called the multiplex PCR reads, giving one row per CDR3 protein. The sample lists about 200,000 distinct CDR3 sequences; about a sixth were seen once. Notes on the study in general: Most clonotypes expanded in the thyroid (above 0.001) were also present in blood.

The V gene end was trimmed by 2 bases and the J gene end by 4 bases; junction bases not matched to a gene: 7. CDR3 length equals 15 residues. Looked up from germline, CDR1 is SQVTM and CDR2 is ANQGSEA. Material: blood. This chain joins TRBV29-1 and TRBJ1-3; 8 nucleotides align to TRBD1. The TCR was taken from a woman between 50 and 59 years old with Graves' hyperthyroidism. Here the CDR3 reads CSVEPATGDGNTIYF. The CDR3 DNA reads TGCAGCGTTGAACCCGCGACAGGGGACGGAAACACCATATATTTT.